The clone carrying this TCR beta chain occurred once. TCRdb used MiXCR to reprocess the 5' RACE reads, holding one entry per CDR3 protein. There are roughly 1.6 million distinct CDR3 sequences in the sample; about 32% occur only once, and about 0.27% lies in the top ten. This entry is derived from a study of identical twins. Each donor (without exception) was a healthy Caucasian. Germline V lookup: CDR1 SGHRS, CDR2 YFSETQ. The CDR3 runs to 15 residues. The sequencing input was cord blood. This sequence originates from a newborn girl in good health. This rearrangement joins TRBV5-1 to TRBJ2-4; D uncertain. Near its end, the DNA agrees better with TRBJ2-7, so the J call may be wrong. The chain's CDR3 is CASSLGTAASYEQYF. CDR3 nucleotides: TGCGCCAGCAGCTTGGGCACGGCGGCCTCCTACGAGCAGTACTTC.